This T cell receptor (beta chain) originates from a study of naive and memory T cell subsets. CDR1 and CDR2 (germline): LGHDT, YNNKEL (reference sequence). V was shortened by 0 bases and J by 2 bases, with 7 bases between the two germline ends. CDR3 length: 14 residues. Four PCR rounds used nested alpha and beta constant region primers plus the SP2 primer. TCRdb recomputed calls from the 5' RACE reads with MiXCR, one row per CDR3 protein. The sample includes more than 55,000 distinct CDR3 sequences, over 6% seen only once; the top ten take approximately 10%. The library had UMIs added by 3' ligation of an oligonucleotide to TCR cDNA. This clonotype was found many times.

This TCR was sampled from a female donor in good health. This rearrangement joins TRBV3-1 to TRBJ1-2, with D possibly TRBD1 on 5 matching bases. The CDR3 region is CASSQEQANYGYTF. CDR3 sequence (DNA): TGTGCCAGCAGCCAAGAACAGGCCAACTATGGCTACACCTTC.